The 12 T cell receptor beta chains presented below share a single source sample, sequenced in a study of a mutant IDH1 vaccine in newly diagnosed glioma. No antigen has been assigned to these receptors. Stated time point: week 5, during vaccination. The vaccine gave 300 ug of a 20-mer mutant IDH1 peptide subcutaneously per dose. Profiling relied on immunoSEQ multiplex PCR, and the TCRdb table lists in-frame clones only, not all of them. The sample shows about 36,000 clones, roughly 76% of them seen only once. The specimen comprised PBMCs, sampled from a glioma patient whose treatment included an IDH1 peptide vaccine. The source of these receptors is a man aged 50-59 years with glioma.

This clone came up a few times. The chain carries TRBV2 and TRBJ2-2, with TRBD1 as a possible D gene (6 bases). The CDR3 sequence is 14 residues long. The V end lost 5 bases, the J end lost 2 bases, and 9 bases lay between the germline ends. Germline-derived CDR1 and CDR2 are SNHLY and FYNNEI. The CDR3: CASSPGVNTGELFF. DNA for the CDR3: TGTGCCAGCAGTCCAGGGGTAAACACCGGGGAGCTGTTTTTT.

The chain recombines TRBV4-3 with TRBJ1-3, with no clear D. The V gene lost 0 bases and the J gene lost 8 bases, with 8 bases spanning the gap. CDR3 length equals 13 residues. In germline, CDR1 is LGHNA, CDR2 YSLEER. The DNA of the CDR3 is TGCGCCAGCAGCCAAGATCGGGGAGACACCATATATTTT. It translates to CASSQDRGDTIYF.

V usage is TRBV18 and J usage is TRBJ1-1; 7 bases agree with TRBD1. CDR1 is KGHSH, CDR2 LQKENI, per germline. This CDR3 has 15 amino acids. V shed 4 bases, J shed 5 bases, and the junction held 10 bases outside the gene matches. The CDR3 loop reads CASSQETGSITEAFF. CDR3 bases: TGTGCCAGCTCACAAGAGACAGGGAGTATTACTGAAGCTTTCTTT. The variable domain in full, with the rest retrieved from reference TRBV18 and TRBJ1-1, is NAGVMQNPRHLVRRRGQEARLRCSPMKGHSHVYWYRQLPEEGLKFMVYLQKENIIDESGMPKERFSAEFPKEGPSILRIQQVVRGDSAAYFCASSQETGSITEAFFGQGTRLTVV.

This sequence joins TRBV6-1 and TRBJ1-5; D unclear. The CDR3 loop spans 14 amino acids. The ends were cut back, 8 bases at V and 7 bases at J, with 18 bases in the middle. Germline values: CDR1 MNHNS, CDR2 SASEGT. The CDR3 region is CASAPEAVYQPQHF. CDR3 sequence (DNA): TGTGCCAGCGCGCCTGAGGCAGTTTACCAGCCCCAGCATTTT.

V usage is TRBV6-5 and J usage is TRBJ2-7, with 7 bases matching TRBD1. The CDR3 has 12 amino acids. Germline V lookup: CDR1 MNHEY, CDR2 SVGAGI. J lost 2 bases, V lost 6 bases, and 1 base had no gene match. Written as DNA, the CDR3 is TGTGCCAGCAGGGACAGGACCTACGAGCAGTACTTC. Encoded protein: CASRDRTYEQYF.

The rearrangement links TRBV25-1 to TRBJ2-1, with D perhaps TRBD1 (5 bases). Trimming pared 3 bases from V and 1 base from J, leaving 16 bases between. The CDR3 covers 17 residues. Germline V gives CDR1 MGHDK, CDR2 SYGVNS. CDR3 sequence reads: CASSDGFRAGSYNEQFF. The CDR3 DNA reads as TGTGCCAGCAGTGATGGGTTCCGGGCAGGGTCCTACAATGAGCAGTTCTTC.

V is TRBV5-8 and J is TRBJ1-5; TRBD1 matches 8 bases. The length of the CDR3 is 16 residues. CDR1 SGHTS and CDR2 YDEGEE come from the germline V gene. After removal of 4 bases from V and 1 base from J, the junction contained 7 bases not matched to a gene. CDR3 nucleotide sequence: TGTGCCAGCAGCGCAGGACAGGGACTAAGCAATCAGCCCCAGCATTTT. It specifies CASSAGQGLSNQPQHF.

This chain links TRBV5-6 with TRBJ1-1; D may be TRBD1 (5 bases). Germline V gene sequence: CDR1 SGHDT, CDR2 YYEEEE. This CDR3 spans 13 amino acids. The V gene lost 6 bases and the J gene lost 1 base, with 10 bases spanning the gap. The CDR3 region has the DNA TGTGCCAGCACTCTGAGGGGGAACACTGAAGCTTTCTTT. The encoded protein is CASTLRGNTEAFF.

The chain combines TRBV9 with TRBJ2-3, with 14 bases matching TRBD2. CDR3 size: 17 residues. V lost 4 bases to trimming and J lost 5 bases; unmatched junction nucleotides: 9. Germline CDR1 and CDR2: SGDLS and YYNGEE. The CDR3 nucleotides are TGTGCCAGCAGCCCCGGGACTAGCGGGAGCGCGCAAGATACGCAGTATTTT. Translating gives CASSPGTSGSAQDTQYF.

J is TRBJ2-7 and V is TRBV10-3; 7 bases align to TRBD1. Germline trimming cut 3 bases from V and 0 bases from J; bases unmatched to any gene: 8. The CDR3 totals 16 residues. Germline CDR1 is ENHRY and CDR2 is SYGVKD. The CDR3 nucleotides are TGTGCCATCAGTGATCCTTTCGGACAGGACTCCTACGAGCAGTACTTC. This encodes CAISDPFGQDSYEQYF.

J is TRBJ2-7 and V is TRBV9; D call uncertain. This CDR3 spans 15 amino acids. V was trimmed by 0 bases and J by 5 bases, leaving 15 bases between them. The germline V gene encodes CDR1 SGDLS and CDR2 YYNGEE. CDR3 sequence reads: CASSVEASFGHEQYF. CDR3 nucleotides: TGTGCCAGCAGCGTAGAAGCCTCTTTCGGACACGAGCAGTACTTC.

The chain is built from TRBV5-4 and TRBJ1-1; D perhaps matches TRBD1 (5 bases). CDR1 SGHNT and CDR2 YYREEE come from the germline V gene (reference sequence). The CDR3 loop spans 13 amino acids. Between the trimmed V and J ends, which lost 0 bases and 7 bases, there was a span of 10 bases. CDR3 nucleotides: TGTGCCAGCAGCTTGGCGGGGGGGAATGAAGCTTTCTTT. Protein sequence: CASSLAGGNEAFF.